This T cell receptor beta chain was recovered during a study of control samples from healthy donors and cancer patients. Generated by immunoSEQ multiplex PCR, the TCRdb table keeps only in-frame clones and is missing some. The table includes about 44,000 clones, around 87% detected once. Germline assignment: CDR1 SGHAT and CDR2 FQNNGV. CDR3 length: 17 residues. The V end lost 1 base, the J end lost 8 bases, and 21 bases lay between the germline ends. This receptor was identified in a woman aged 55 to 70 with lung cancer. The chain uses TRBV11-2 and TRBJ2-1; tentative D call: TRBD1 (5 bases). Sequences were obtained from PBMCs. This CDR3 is CASSLVTLRTPMDEQFF. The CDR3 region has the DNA TGTGCCAGCAGCTTAGTAACCCTAAGGACACCCATGGATGAGCAGTTCTTC.